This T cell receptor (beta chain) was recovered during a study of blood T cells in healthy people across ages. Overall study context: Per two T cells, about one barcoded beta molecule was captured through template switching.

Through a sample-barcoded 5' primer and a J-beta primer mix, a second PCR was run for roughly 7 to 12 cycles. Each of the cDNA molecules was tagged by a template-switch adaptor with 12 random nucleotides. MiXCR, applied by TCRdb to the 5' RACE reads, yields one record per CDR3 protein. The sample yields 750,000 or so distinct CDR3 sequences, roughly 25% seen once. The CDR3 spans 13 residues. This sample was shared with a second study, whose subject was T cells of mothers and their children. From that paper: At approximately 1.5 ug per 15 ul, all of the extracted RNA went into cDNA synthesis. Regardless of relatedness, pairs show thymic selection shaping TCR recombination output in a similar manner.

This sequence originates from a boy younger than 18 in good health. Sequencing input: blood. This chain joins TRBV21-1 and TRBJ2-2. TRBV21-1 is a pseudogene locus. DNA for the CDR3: TGTGCCAGCAGCAAAAGTAACACCGGGGAGCTGTTTTTT. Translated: CASSKSNTGELFF.